This is a list of T cell receptor beta chains from one sample in a study of cytomegalovirus exposure and HLA in healthy donors. The table came from immunoSEQ multiplex PCR; TCRdb's copy has only in-frame clones and leaves some out. The sample contains under 200,000 clones, about four fifths of which appear only once. Sequencing input: PBMCs. The receptors were gathered from a woman between 50 and 59 years old in good health and CMV-seronegative. Both conserved end residues are part of each CDR3. Fields, in order: J gene, V gene, CDR3 protein.

j_call: TRBJ1-5
v_call: TRBV27
cdr3_aa: CASSLQTGYGQPQHF

j_call: TRBJ1-5
v_call: TRBV5-8
cdr3_aa: CASSQGTGKQPQHF

j_call: TRBJ1-1
v_call: TRBV6-5
cdr3_aa: CASRPSGGNTEAFF

j_call: TRBJ2-5
v_call: TRBV2
cdr3_aa: CASSGGARTQYF

j_call: TRBJ1-1
v_call: TRBV15
cdr3_aa: CATSRDAENTEAFF

j_call: TRBJ1-2
v_call: TRBV15
cdr3_aa: CATSTIRGQNYGYTF

j_call: TRBJ1-5
v_call: TRBV5-8
cdr3_aa: CASSLVYGRGSNQPQHF

j_call: .
v_call: TRBV11-2
cdr3_aa: CASSLVASGVYEQYF

j_call: TRBJ1-3
v_call: TRBV10-3
cdr3_aa: CAIWDSSGNTIYF

j_call: TRBJ2-7
v_call: TRBV7-2
cdr3_aa: CASSLEVGGAYEQYF

j_call: TRBJ2-1
v_call: TRBV5-1
cdr3_aa: CASSSALAGRSNEQFF

j_call: TRBJ1-3
v_call: TRBV19
cdr3_aa: CASSIVAAASGNTIYF

j_call: TRBJ2-1
v_call: TRBV2
cdr3_aa: CASSEWGGPYNEQFF

j_call: TRBJ2-7
v_call: TRBV19
cdr3_aa: CASSTSGPSYEQYF

j_call: TRBJ1-1
v_call: TRBV5-1
cdr3_aa: CASSPHTGGTEAFF

j_call: TRBJ2-1
v_call: TRBV30
cdr3_aa: CAWERDTYNEQFF

j_call: TRBJ2-1
v_call: TRBV4-2
cdr3_aa: CASSSIWTSNYNEQFF

j_call: TRBJ1-2
v_call: TRBV7-9
cdr3_aa: CASSLGAPGYTF

j_call: TRBJ2-5
v_call: TRBV7-9
cdr3_aa: CASSPGQGLVETQYF

j_call: TRBJ2-2
v_call: TRBV4-1
cdr3_aa: CASRVNTGELFF

j_call: TRBJ2-5
v_call: TRBV29-1
cdr3_aa: CSVASGNGQETQYF

j_call: TRBJ1-5
v_call: TRBV5-6
cdr3_aa: CASSLRGGGQPQHF

j_call: TRBJ1-1
v_call: TRBV7-8
cdr3_aa: CASSVIGGVGEAFF

j_call: TRBJ1-4
v_call: TRBV7-8
cdr3_aa: CASSWGTGGREKLFF

j_call: TRBJ2-3
v_call: TRBV5-1
cdr3_aa: CASSFTSGGTDTQYF

j_call: TRBJ2-7
v_call: TRBV30
cdr3_aa: CAWSGGRGDEQYF

j_call: TRBJ2-2
v_call: TRBV14
cdr3_aa: CASSQQMNTGELFF

j_call: TRBJ2-7
v_call: TRBV19
cdr3_aa: CASSIAGPTYEQYF

j_call: TRBJ2-7
v_call: TRBV4-1
cdr3_aa: CASSLGQGFGEQYF

j_call: TRBJ1-1
v_call: TRBV5-5
cdr3_aa: CASQEGTTTRTEAFF